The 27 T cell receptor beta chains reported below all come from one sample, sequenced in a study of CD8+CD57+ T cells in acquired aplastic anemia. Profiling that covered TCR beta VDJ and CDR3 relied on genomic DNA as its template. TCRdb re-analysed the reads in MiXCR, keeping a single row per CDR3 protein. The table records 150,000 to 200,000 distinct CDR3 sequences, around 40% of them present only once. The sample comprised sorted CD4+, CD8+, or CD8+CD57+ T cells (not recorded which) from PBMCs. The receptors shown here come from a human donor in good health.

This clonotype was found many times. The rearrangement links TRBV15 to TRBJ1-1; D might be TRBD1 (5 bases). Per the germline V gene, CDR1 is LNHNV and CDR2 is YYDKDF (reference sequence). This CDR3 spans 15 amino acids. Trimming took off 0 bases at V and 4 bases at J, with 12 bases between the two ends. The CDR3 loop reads CATSREGGIGTEAFF. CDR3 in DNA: TGTGCCACCAGCAGAGAGGGGGGGATTGGCACTGAAGCTTTCTTT.

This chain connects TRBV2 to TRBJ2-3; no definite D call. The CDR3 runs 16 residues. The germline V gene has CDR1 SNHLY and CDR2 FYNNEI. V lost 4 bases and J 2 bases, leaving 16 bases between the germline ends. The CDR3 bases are TGTGCCAGCAGTGTACCCCGGACCAGCTCCACAGATACGCAGTATTTT. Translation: CASSVPRTSSTDTQYF.

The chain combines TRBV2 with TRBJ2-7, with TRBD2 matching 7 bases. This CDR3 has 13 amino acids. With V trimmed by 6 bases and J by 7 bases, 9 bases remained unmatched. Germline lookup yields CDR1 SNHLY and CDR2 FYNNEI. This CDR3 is CASSRNSGGEQYF. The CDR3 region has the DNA TGTGCCAGCAGCCGCAATTCGGGGGGTGAGCAGTACTTC. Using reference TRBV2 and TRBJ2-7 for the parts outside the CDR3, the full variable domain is EPEVTQTPSHQVTQMGQEVILRCVPISNHLYFYWYRQILGQKVEFLVSFYNNEISEKSEIFDDQFSVERPDGSNFTLKIRSTKLEDSAMYFCASSRNSGGEQYFGPGTRLTVT.

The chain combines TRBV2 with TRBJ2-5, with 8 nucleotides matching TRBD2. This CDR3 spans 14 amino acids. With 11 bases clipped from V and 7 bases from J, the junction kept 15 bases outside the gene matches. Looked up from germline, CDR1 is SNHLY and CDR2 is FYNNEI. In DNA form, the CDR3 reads TGTGCCGGAACTAATGGACTAGCACCGAGGACCCAGTACTTC. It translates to CAGTNGLAPRTQYF.

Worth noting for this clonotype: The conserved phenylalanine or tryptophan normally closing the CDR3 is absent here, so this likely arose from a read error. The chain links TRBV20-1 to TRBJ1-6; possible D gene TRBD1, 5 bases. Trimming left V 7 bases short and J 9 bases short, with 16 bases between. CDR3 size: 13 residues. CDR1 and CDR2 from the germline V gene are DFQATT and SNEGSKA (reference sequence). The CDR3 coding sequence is TGCAGTGTCAGAGGGACGGTGGGTTCACCCCTCCACATT. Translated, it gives CSVRGTVGSPLHI.

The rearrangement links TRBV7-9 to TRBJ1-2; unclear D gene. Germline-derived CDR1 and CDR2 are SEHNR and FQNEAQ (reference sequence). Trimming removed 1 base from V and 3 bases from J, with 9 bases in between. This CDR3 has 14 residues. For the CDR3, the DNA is TGTGCCAGCAGCTTAGACCCCACACACTATGGCTACACCTTC. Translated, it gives CASSLDPTHYGYTF.

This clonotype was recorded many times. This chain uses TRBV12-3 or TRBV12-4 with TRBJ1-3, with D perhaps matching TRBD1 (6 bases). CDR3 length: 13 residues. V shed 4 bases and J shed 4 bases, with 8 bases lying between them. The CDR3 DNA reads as TGTGCCAGCAGTTACGGACAGGGAAACACCATATATTTT. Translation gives CASSYGQGNTIYF.

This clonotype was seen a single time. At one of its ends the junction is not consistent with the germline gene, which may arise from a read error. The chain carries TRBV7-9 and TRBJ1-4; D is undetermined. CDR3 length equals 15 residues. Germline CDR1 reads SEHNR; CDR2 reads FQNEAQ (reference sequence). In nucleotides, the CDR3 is TGTGCCAGCAGCTTAGCGTCGACAACTAAGGAAAAACTGTTTTTT. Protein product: CASSLASTTKEKLFF. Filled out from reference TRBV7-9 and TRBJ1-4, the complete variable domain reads DTGVSQNPRHKITKRGQNVTFRCDPISEHNRLYWYRQTLGQGPEFLTYFQNEAQLEKSRLLSDRFSAERPKGSFSTLEIQRTEQGDSAMYLCASSLASTTKEKLFFGSGTQLSVL.

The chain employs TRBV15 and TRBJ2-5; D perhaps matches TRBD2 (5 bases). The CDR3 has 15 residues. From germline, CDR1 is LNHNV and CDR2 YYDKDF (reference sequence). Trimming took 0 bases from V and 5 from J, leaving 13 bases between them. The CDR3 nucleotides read TGTGCCACCAGCAGAGACCTGGCTAGCAGGGAGACCCAGTACTTC. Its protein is CATSRDLASRETQYF.

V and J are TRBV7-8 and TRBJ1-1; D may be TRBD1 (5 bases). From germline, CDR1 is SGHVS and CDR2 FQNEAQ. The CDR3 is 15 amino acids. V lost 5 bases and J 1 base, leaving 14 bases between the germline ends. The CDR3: CASSTGASSNTEAFF. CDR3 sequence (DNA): TGTGCCAGCAGCACCGGGGCGTCCTCGAACACTGAAGCTTTCTTT.

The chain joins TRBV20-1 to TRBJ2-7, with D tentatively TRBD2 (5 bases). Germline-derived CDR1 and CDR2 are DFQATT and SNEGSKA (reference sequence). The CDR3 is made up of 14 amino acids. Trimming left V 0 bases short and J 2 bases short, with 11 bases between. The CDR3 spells CSARDRTGAYEQYF. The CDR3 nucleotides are TGCAGTGCTAGAGATCGGACTGGAGCCTACGAGCAGTACTTC.

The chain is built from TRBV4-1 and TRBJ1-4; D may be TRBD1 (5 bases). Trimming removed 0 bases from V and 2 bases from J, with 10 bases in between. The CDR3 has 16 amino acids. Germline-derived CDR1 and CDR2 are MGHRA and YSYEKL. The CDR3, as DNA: TGCGCCAGCAGCCAAGAGAAGGGACGGACTAATGAAAAACTGTTTTTT. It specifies CASSQEKGRTNEKLFF.

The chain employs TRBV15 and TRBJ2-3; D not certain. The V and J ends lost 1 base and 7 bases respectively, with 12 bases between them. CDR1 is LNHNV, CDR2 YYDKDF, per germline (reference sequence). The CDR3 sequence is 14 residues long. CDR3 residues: CATSRGSTMNTQYF. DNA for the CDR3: TGTGCCACCAGCAGAGGATCCACGATGAATACGCAGTATTTT. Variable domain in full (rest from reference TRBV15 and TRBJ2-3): DAMVIQNPRYQVTQFGKPVTLSCSQTLNHNVMYWYQQKSSQAPKLLFHYYDKDFNNEADTPDNFQSRRPNTSFCFLDIRSPGLGDTAMYLCATSRGSTMNTQYFGPGTRLTVL.

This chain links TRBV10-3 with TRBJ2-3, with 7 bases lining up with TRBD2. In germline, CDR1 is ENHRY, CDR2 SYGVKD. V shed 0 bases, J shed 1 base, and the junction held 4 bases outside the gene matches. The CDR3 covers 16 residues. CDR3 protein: CAISESASGGTDTQYF. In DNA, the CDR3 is TGTGCCATCAGTGAGTCGGCGAGCGGGGGCACAGATACGCAGTATTTT.

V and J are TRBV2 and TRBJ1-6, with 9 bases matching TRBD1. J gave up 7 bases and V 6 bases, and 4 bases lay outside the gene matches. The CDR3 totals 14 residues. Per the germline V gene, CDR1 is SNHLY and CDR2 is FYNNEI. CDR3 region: CASRADRGNSPLHF. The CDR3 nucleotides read TGTGCCAGCAGGGCTGACAGGGGGAATTCACCCCTCCACTTT.

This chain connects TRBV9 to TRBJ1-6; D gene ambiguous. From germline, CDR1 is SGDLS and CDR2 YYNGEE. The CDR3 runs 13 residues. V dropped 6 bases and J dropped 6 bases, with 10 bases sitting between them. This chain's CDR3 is CASNKEINSPLHF. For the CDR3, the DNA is TGTGCCAGCAACAAGGAGATTAATTCACCCCTCCACTTT.

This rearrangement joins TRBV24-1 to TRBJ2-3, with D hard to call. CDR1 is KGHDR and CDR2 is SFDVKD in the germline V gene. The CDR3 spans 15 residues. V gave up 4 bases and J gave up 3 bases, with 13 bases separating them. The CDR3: CATSEGISWTDTQYF. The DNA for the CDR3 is TGTGCCACCAGTGAGGGAATTTCTTGGACAGATACGCAGTATTTT.

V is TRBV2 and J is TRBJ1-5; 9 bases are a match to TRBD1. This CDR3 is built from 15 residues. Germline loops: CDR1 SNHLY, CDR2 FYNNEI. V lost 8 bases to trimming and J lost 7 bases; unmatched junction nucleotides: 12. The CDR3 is CASSREGTGIQPQHF. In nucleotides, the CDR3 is TGTGCCAGCTCGCGTGAGGGGACAGGGATCCAGCCCCAGCATTTT. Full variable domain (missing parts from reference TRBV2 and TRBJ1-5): EPEVTQTPSHQVTQMGQEVILRCVPISNHLYFYWYRQILGQKVEFLVSFYNNEISEKSEIFDDQFSVERPDGSNFTLKIRSTKLEDSAMYFCASSREGTGIQPQHFGDGTRLSIL.

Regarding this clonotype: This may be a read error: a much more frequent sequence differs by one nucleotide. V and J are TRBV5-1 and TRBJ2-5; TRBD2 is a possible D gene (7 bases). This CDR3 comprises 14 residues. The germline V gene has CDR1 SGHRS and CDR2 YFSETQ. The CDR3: CASSYTTGRETLYF. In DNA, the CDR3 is TGCGCCAGCAGCTATACCACAGGGAGGGAGACCCTGTACTTC.

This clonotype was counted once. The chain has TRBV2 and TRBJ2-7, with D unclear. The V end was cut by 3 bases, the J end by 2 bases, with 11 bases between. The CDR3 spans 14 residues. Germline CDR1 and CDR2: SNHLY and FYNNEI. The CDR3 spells CASSDGSRAYEQYF. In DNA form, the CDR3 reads TGTGCCAGCAGTGACGGCAGCCGTGCCTACGAGCAGTACTTC.

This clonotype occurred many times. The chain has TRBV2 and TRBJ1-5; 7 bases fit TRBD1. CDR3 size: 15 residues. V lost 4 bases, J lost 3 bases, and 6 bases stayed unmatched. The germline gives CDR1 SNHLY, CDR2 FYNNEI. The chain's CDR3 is CASSAGQDLNQPQHF. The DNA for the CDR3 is TGTGCCAGCAGTGCCGGACAGGACCTCAATCAGCCCCAGCATTTT.

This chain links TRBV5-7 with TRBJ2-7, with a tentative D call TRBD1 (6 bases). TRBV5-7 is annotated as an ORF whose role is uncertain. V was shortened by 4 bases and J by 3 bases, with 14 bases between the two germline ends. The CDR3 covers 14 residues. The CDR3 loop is CASSRNLDSYEQYF. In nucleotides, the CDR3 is TGTGCCAGCAGCCGAAACCTGGACAGCTACGAGCAGTACTTC.

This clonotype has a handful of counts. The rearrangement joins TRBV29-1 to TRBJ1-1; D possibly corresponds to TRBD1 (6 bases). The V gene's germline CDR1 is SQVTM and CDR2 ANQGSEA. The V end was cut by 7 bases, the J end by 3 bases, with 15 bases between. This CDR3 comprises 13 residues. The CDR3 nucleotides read TGCAGCGGAGGTACAGGGTTATACACTGAAGCTTTCTTT. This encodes CSGGTGLYTEAFF.

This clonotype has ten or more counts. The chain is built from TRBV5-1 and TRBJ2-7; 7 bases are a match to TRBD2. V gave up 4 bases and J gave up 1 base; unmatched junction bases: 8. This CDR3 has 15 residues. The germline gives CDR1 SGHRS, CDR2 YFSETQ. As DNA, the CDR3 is TGCGCCAGCAGCCTGGAGGGAGGGCCTTCCTACGAGCAGTACTTC. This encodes CASSLEGGPSYEQYF.

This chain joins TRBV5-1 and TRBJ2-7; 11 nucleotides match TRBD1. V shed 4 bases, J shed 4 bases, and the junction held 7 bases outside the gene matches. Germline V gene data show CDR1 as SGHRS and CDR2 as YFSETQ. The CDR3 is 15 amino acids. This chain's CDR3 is CASSIGGTGGYEQYF. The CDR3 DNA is TGCGCCAGCAGCATCGGCGGGACAGGGGGTTACGAGCAGTACTTC.

CDR3 nucleotides: TGTGCCAGCAGCGTCGGCGGCCCTAATGAAAAACTGTTTTTT. Translated, it gives CASSVGGPNEKLFF. V is TRBV9 and J is TRBJ1-4, with D hard to call. Trimming took off 2 bases at V and 3 bases at J, with 8 bases between the two ends. Germline V gene data show CDR1 as SGDLS and CDR2 as YYNGEE. CDR3 length: 14 residues.

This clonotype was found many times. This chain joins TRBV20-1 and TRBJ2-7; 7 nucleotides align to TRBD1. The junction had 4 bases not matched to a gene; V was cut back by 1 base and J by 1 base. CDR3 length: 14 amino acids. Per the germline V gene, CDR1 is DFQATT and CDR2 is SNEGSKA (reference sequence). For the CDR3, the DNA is TGCAGTGCTAGAGCGGGCAGGGGGTCCTACGAGCAGTACTTC. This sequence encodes CSARAGRGSYEQYF.